The rows below give T cell receptor beta chains drawn from one sample of a study of cytomegalovirus exposure and HLA in healthy donors. Libraries were prepared by immunoSEQ multiplex PCR; TCRdb keeps only in-frame clonotypes and omits some of them. The data show approximately 72,000 clones, almost 85% seen once. Sequencing used PBMCs. These receptor sequences come from a man between 18 and 29 years old in good health and CMV-seronegative. CDR3s include the opening cysteine and the closing phenylalanine or tryptophan. The D gene is left open where the match is weak. Only some rows state a clone size, as once, few, many or a class for expanded clones.

D gene: TRBD1; J gene: TRBJ2-2; V gene: TRBV2; clone size: .; CDR3 protein: CASRTTGANTGELFF; CDR3 DNA: TGTGCCAGCAGAACGACAGGGGCGAACACCGGGGAGCTGTTTTTT
D gene: .; J gene: TRBJ1-1; V gene: TRBV6-5; clone size: .; CDR3 protein: CASRETGQNKAFF; CDR3 DNA: TGTGCCAGCAGAGAAACCGGACAGAACAAAGCTTTCTTT
D gene: .; J gene: TRBJ1-5; V gene: TRBV4-1; clone size: .; CDR3 protein: CASSQEGQGDQPQHF; CDR3 DNA: TGCGCCAGCAGCCAAGAGGGGCAGGGTGATCAGCCCCAGCATTTT
D gene: TRBD1; J gene: TRBJ2-7; V gene: TRBV18; clone size: .; CDR3 protein: CASSSDRRTTYEQYF; CDR3 DNA: TGTGCCAGCTCATCGGACAGGCGGACCACCTACGAGCAGTACTTC
D gene: TRBD1; J gene: TRBJ2-7; V gene: TRBV6-5; clone size: .; CDR3 protein: CASTNAGGSYEQYF; CDR3 DNA: TGTGCCAGCACTAACGCAGGGGGCTCGTACGAGCAGTACTTC
D gene: .; J gene: TRBJ2-1; V gene: TRBV29-1; clone size: .; CDR3 protein: CSVEDWSGTNNNEQFF; CDR3 DNA: TGCAGCGTTGAAGATTGGTCCGGGACAAACAACAATGAGCAGTTCTTC
D gene: TRBD2; J gene: TRBJ2-3; V gene: TRBV6-4; clone size: .; CDR3 protein: CASSAVAGGFAITDTQYF; CDR3 DNA: TGTGCCAGCAGTGCGGTAGCGGGGGGCTTTGCGATAACAGATACGCAGTATTTT
D gene: TRBD2; J gene: TRBJ2-7; V gene: TRBV6-1; clone size: .; CDR3 protein: CASSAVTSASYEQYF; CDR3 DNA: TGTGCCAGCAGTGCAGTGACTAGCGCCTCCTACGAGCAGTACTTC
D gene: .; J gene: TRBJ1-4; V gene: TRBV5-8; clone size: .; CDR3 protein: CASSSEAATNEKLFF; CDR3 DNA: TGTGCCAGCAGCTCCGAGGCTGCAACTAATGAAAAACTGTTTTTT
D gene: .; J gene: TRBJ1-5; V gene: TRBV7-9; clone size: .; CDR3 protein: CASSFWGSHLTNQPQHF; CDR3 DNA: TGTGCCAGCAGCTTTTGGGGCAGTCACCTTACAAATCAGCCCCAGCATTTT
D gene: .; J gene: TRBJ2-7; V gene: TRBV19; clone size: .; CDR3 protein: CASNRGGPPYEQYF; CDR3 DNA: TGTGCCAGTAACAGGGGGGGACCCCCCTACGAGCAGTACTTC
D gene: .; J gene: TRBJ1-1; V gene: TRBV9; clone size: .; CDR3 protein: CASSINDGVDTEAFF; CDR3 DNA: TGTGCCAGCAGCATAAACGACGGAGTAGACACTGAAGCTTTCTTT
D gene: .; J gene: TRBJ2-2; V gene: TRBV5-1; clone size: .; CDR3 protein: CASSLSVSGELFF; CDR3 DNA: TGCGCCAGCAGCTTATCAGTATCCGGGGAGCTGTTTTTT
D gene: .; J gene: TRBJ1-6; V gene: TRBV30; clone size: few; CDR3 protein: CAWEGGFSASPLHF; CDR3 DNA: TGTGCCTGGGAGGGAGGGTTTTCGGCTTCACCCCTCCACTTT
D gene: .; J gene: TRBJ2-7; V gene: TRBV5-5; clone size: .; CDR3 protein: CASSLGRLGRGTYEQYF; CDR3 DNA: TGTGCCAGCAGCTTGGGGCGTCTGGGGAGGGGGACCTACGAGCAGTACTTC
D gene: .; J gene: TRBJ2-7; V gene: TRBV5-5; clone size: .; CDR3 protein: CASSGRDYEQYF; CDR3 DNA: TGTGCCAGCAGCGGCCGGGACTACGAGCAGTACTTC
D gene: TRBD2; J gene: TRBJ2-3; V gene: TRBV7-9; clone size: .; CDR3 protein: CASSLKGTSVGPDTQYF; CDR3 DNA: TGTGCCAGCAGCTTAAAGGGGACTAGCGTGGGTCCAGATACGCAGTATTTT
D gene: TRBD1; J gene: TRBJ1-3; V gene: TRBV5-4; clone size: .; CDR3 protein: CASSSAEGQGLGNTIYF; CDR3 DNA: TGTGCCAGCAGCTCCGCCGAGGGACAGGGCCTTGGAAACACCATATATTTT
D gene: TRBD1; J gene: TRBJ1-5; V gene: TRBV2; clone size: .; CDR3 protein: CASRATGVNQPQHF; CDR3 DNA: TGTGCCAGCAGGGCGACAGGGGTCAATCAGCCCCAGCATTTT
D gene: .; J gene: TRBJ2-5; V gene: TRBV30; clone size: .; CDR3 protein: CAWRRGIQETQYF; CDR3 DNA: TGTGCCTGGAGGCGGGGAATCCAAGAGACCCAGTACTTC
D gene: TRBD1; J gene: TRBJ1-1; V gene: TRBV9; clone size: .; CDR3 protein: CASSAEDRTEAFF; CDR3 DNA: TGTGCCAGCAGCGCAGAGGACAGGACTGAAGCTTTCTTT
D gene: .; J gene: TRBJ2-7; V gene: TRBV9; clone size: .; CDR3 protein: CASSVDGEGEQYF; CDR3 DNA: TGTGCCAGCAGCGTAGACGGTGAGGGCGAGCAGTACTTC
D gene: TRBD1; J gene: TRBJ2-5; V gene: TRBV5-6; clone size: .; CDR3 protein: CASSMTGLAETQYF; CDR3 DNA: TGTGCCAGCAGCATGACAGGGTTGGCAGAGACCCAGTACTTC
D gene: .; J gene: TRBJ1-3; V gene: TRBV5-1; clone size: .; CDR3 protein: CATSSGNTIYF; CDR3 DNA: TGCGCCACTTCCTCTGGAAACACCATATATTTT
D gene: .; J gene: TRBJ1-1; V gene: TRBV9; clone size: .; CDR3 protein: CASSLGTRVSEAFF; CDR3 DNA: TGTGCCAGCAGCCTCGGGACAAGAGTATCGGAAGCTTTCTTT
D gene: TRBD1; J gene: TRBJ2-7; V gene: TRBV5-1; clone size: few; CDR3 protein: CASSLKRTGFSYEQYF; CDR3 DNA: TGCGCCAGCAGCCTAAAGCGGACAGGGTTCTCCTACGAGCAGTACTTC
D gene: .; J gene: TRBJ1-5; V gene: TRBV5-1; clone size: .; CDR3 protein: CASSIHGNQPQHF; CDR3 DNA: TGCGCCAGCAGCATACACGGCAATCAGCCCCAGCATTTT
D gene: .; J gene: TRBJ2-6; V gene: TRBV7-9; clone size: .; CDR3 protein: CASSFRANVLTF; CDR3 DNA: TGTGCCAGCAGCTTCAGAGCCAACGTCCTGACTTTC
D gene: .; J gene: TRBJ2-3; V gene: TRBV27; clone size: .; CDR3 protein: CASSFIKGHPPGTDTQYF; CDR3 DNA: TGTGCCAGCAGTTTCATCAAGGGACACCCCCCGGGAACAGATACGCAGTATTTT
D gene: .; J gene: TRBJ2-7; V gene: TRBV6-5; clone size: .; CDR3 protein: CASSKEISYEQYF; CDR3 DNA: TGTGCCAGCTCCAAGGAGATTTCCTACGAGCAGTACTTC
D gene: .; J gene: TRBJ2-5; V gene: TRBV10-2; clone size: .; CDR3 protein: CASSEGRVPQETQYF; CDR3 DNA: TGCGCCAGCAGTGAGGGCCGTGTACCCCAAGAGACCCAGTACTTC
D gene: .; J gene: TRBJ2-7; V gene: TRBV5-5; clone size: .; CDR3 protein: CASSGTTYEQYF; CDR3 DNA: TGTGCCAGCAGCGGGACAACCTACGAGCAGTACTTC
D gene: .; J gene: TRBJ2-1; V gene: TRBV7-7; clone size: .; CDR3 protein: CASSREDRRGEQFF; CDR3 DNA: TGTGCTAGCAGCAGGGAGGACAGGCGAGGTGAGCAGTTCTTC
D gene: .; J gene: TRBJ2-5; V gene: TRBV4-3; clone size: .; CDR3 protein: CASSEETGGAETQYF; CDR3 DNA: TGCGCCAGCAGCGAGGAGACAGGTGGCGCGGAGACCCAGTACTTC
D gene: .; J gene: TRBJ1-4; V gene: TRBV11-1; clone size: .; CDR3 protein: CASSRWSATNEKLFF; CDR3 DNA: TGTGCCAGCAGTCGGTGGAGTGCAACTAATGAAAAACTGTTTTTT
D gene: .; J gene: TRBJ2-5; V gene: TRBV4-2; clone size: .; CDR3 protein: CASSQEDGRGETQYF; CDR3 DNA: TGTGCCAGCAGCCAAGAGGATGGCAGAGGGGAGACCCAGTACTTC
D gene: .; J gene: TRBJ2-7; V gene: TRBV6-4; clone size: few; CDR3 protein: CASSEKGPTYEQYF; CDR3 DNA: TGTGCCAGCAGTGAGAAGGGGCCCACCTACGAGCAGTACTTC
D gene: .; J gene: TRBJ1-3; V gene: TRBV28; clone size: .; CDR3 protein: CASSLTGSGNTIYF; CDR3 DNA: TGTGCCAGCAGTTTAACAGGCTCTGGAAACACCATATATTTT
D gene: .; J gene: TRBJ1-5; V gene: TRBV6-1; clone size: few; CDR3 protein: CASSEQGGNQPQHF; CDR3 DNA: TGTGCCAGCAGTGAACAGGGTGGTAATCAGCCCCAGCATTTT
D gene: .; J gene: TRBJ2-7; V gene: TRBV5-1; clone size: .; CDR3 protein: CASSPSLEGAGEQYF; CDR3 DNA: TGCGCCAGCAGCCCGTCCTTGGAGGGGGCGGGCGAGCAGTACTTC
D gene: .; J gene: TRBJ1-5; V gene: TRBV6-6; clone size: .; CDR3 protein: CASSYSDIISQPQHF; CDR3 DNA: TGTGCCAGCAGTTACTCGGACATTATCAGTCAGCCCCAGCATTTT
D gene: .; J gene: TRBJ2-5; V gene: TRBV27; clone size: .; CDR3 protein: CASRIKETQYF; CDR3 DNA: TGTGCCAGCAGAATAAAAGAGACCCAGTACTTC
D gene: .; J gene: TRBJ2-3; V gene: TRBV20-1; clone size: once; CDR3 protein: CSGGRRDTQYF; CDR3 DNA: TGCAGTGGAGGTCGAAGGGATACGCAGTATTTT
D gene: TRBD2; J gene: TRBJ2-3; V gene: TRBV29-1; clone size: few; CDR3 protein: CSALAGGWDTQYF; CDR3 DNA: TGCAGCGCACTAGCGGGGGGGTGGGATACGCAGTATTTT
D gene: .; J gene: TRBJ2-1; V gene: TRBV7-2; clone size: .; CDR3 protein: CASSRSGGEQFF; CDR3 DNA: TGTGCCAGCAGCCGGTCTGGCGGTGAGCAGTTCTTC
D gene: .; J gene: TRBJ1-2; V gene: TRBV7-6; clone size: .; CDR3 protein: CASSLEPGHKGGYGYTF; CDR3 DNA: TGTGCCAGCAGCTTAGAGCCGGGACACAAAGGCGGCTATGGCTACACCTTC
D gene: TRBD2; J gene: TRBJ2-7; V gene: TRBV6-6; clone size: few; CDR3 protein: CASIAGGTYEQYF; CDR3 DNA: TGTGCCAGCATAGCGGGGGGCACCTACGAGCAGTACTTC
D gene: .; J gene: TRBJ2-7; V gene: TRBV28; clone size: .; CDR3 protein: CASSSARARDSYEQYF; CDR3 DNA: TGTGCCAGCAGTTCGGCGCGAGCCAGGGACTCCTACGAGCAGTACTTC
D gene: TRBD1; J gene: TRBJ1-6; V gene: TRBV5-6; clone size: .; CDR3 protein: CASSPRDRANSPLHF; CDR3 DNA: TGTGCCAGCAGCCCTAGGGACAGGGCTAATTCACCCCTCCACTTT
D gene: .; J gene: TRBJ2-5; V gene: TRBV4-1; clone size: .; CDR3 protein: CASSQKGSYWGHQETQYF; CDR3 DNA: TGCGCCAGCAGCCAAAAGGGGTCTTATTGGGGCCACCAAGAGACCCAGTACTTC
D gene: TRBD1; J gene: TRBJ2-7; V gene: TRBV6-5; clone size: .; CDR3 protein: CASSYSRWTGGEQYF; CDR3 DNA: TGTGCCAGCAGTTACTCGCGTTGGACAGGGGGGGAGCAGTACTTC
D gene: .; J gene: TRBJ1-2; V gene: TRBV7-2; clone size: .; CDR3 protein: CASSFFNAEVEGYTF; CDR3 DNA: TGTGCCAGCAGCTTCTTTAACGCGGAGGTAGAGGGCTACACCTTC
D gene: .; J gene: TRBJ2-1; V gene: TRBV15; clone size: .; CDR3 protein: CATSRESGWRSGEQFF; CDR3 DNA: TGTGCCACCAGCAGAGAATCGGGATGGCGTTCTGGTGAGCAGTTCTTC
D gene: .; J gene: TRBJ1-3; V gene: TRBV29-1; clone size: .; CDR3 protein: CSAQFSGNTIYF; CDR3 DNA: TGCAGCGCCCAGTTCTCTGGAAACACCATATATTTT
D gene: .; J gene: TRBJ1-5; V gene: TRBV27; clone size: .; CDR3 protein: CASSFNRDPVQPQHF; CDR3 DNA: TGTGCCAGCAGTTTCAACCGGGATCCTGTTCAGCCCCAGCATTTT
D gene: TRBD2; J gene: TRBJ2-1; V gene: TRBV5-4; clone size: .; CDR3 protein: CASSLDLAGGPRSYNEQFF; CDR3 DNA: TGTGCCAGCAGCTTGGATCTAGCGGGAGGGCCTAGGTCCTACAATGAGCAGTTCTTC
D gene: .; J gene: TRBJ1-1; V gene: TRBV18; clone size: .; CDR3 protein: CASSPRQKPDEAFF; CDR3 DNA: TGTGCCAGCTCACCAAGACAGAAGCCCGATGAAGCTTTCTTT
D gene: .; J gene: TRBJ2-3; V gene: TRBV10-3; clone size: .; CDR3 protein: CAIRQGGDTQYF; CDR3 DNA: TGTGCCATCAGACAGGGGGGGGATACGCAGTATTTT
D gene: TRBD2; J gene: TRBJ2-1; V gene: TRBV12-5; clone size: .; CDR3 protein: CASGLSLAGGGEQFF; CDR3 DNA: TGTGCTAGTGGTTTGTCATTAGCGGGAGGGGGTGAGCAGTTCTTC
D gene: .; J gene: TRBJ2-5; V gene: TRBV28; clone size: .; CDR3 protein: CASSSQGGETQYF; CDR3 DNA: TGTGCCAGCAGTTCACAGGGAGGGGAGACCCAGTACTTC